This passage covers 23 T cell receptor beta chains from one sample sequenced in a study of PD-1 blockade in classical Hodgkin lymphoma. Sequencing used immunoSEQ multiplex PCR; TCRdb keeps in-frame clones, though not all of them. The data hold 90,000 to 130,000 clones, with about 88% observed a single time. Every one of the patients relapsed after autologous stem cell transplantation (brentuximab vedotin exposure was variable). Sequences were derived from peripheral blood mononuclear cells (PBMCs), sampled before the second cycle of nivolumab. All receptors derive from a human donor with classical Hodgkin lymphoma.

V and J are TRBV18 and TRBJ2-1; no definite D call. The V gene lost 2 bases and the J gene lost 0 bases, with 8 bases spanning the gap. The CDR3 is made up of 15 amino acids. CDR1 is KGHSH, CDR2 LQKENI, per germline. The CDR3 DNA sequence: TGTGCCAGCTCACCAAGGGCCTACTCCTACAATGAGCAGTTCTTC. This encodes CASSPRAYSYNEQFF.

The chain has TRBV6-5 and TRBJ1-1; D gene uncertain. Germline lookup yields CDR1 MNHEY and CDR2 SVGAGI. This CDR3 has 13 amino acids. V was cut by 7 bases and J by 0 bases, with 9 bases left in between. Here the CDR3 DNA reads TGTGCCAGCAAGGCGACTGTGAACACTGAAGCTTTCTTT. As protein: CASKATVNTEAFF.

V is TRBV27 and J is TRBJ1-5; possible D gene TRBD1, 5 bases. Trimming left V 3 bases short and J 7 bases short, with 13 bases between. The germline V gene has CDR1 MNHEY and CDR2 SMNVEV (reference sequence). The CDR3 spans 14 residues. The CDR3, as DNA: TGTGCCAGCAGTTTGGGGGGTAGGTACCAGCCCCAGCATTTT. Translation gives CASSLGGRYQPQHF.

The J gene is TRBJ2-1, the V gene TRBV5-1, with D uncertain. V was trimmed by 3 bases and J by 5 bases, leaving 9 bases between them. Germline-derived CDR1 and CDR2 are SGHRS and YFSETQ. This CDR3 region has 13 residues. This chain's CDR3 is CASSSSPDNEQFF. CDR3 bases: TGCGCCAGCAGCTCGTCCCCTGACAATGAGCAGTTCTTC.

This sequence joins TRBV6-5 and TRBJ1-2; 7 positions match TRBD1. Germline CDR1 is MNHEY and CDR2 is SVGAGI. The CDR3 contains 13 residues. The J segment lost 8 bases and the V segment lost 6 bases, leaving 9 bases of the junction unmatched. The CDR3 loop reads CASSLTGERGYTF. The CDR3 DNA sequence: TGTGCCAGCAGCCTTACAGGGGAGCGGGGCTACACCTTC.

V usage is TRBV19 and J usage is TRBJ1-2; 7 bases agree with TRBD1. V shed 4 bases, J shed 4 bases, and the junction held 9 bases outside the gene matches. The CDR3 extends over 15 amino acids. Germline assignment: CDR1 LNHDA and CDR2 SQIVND (reference sequence). The CDR3 loop is CASSSRDSLLYGYTF. The DNA of the CDR3 is TGTGCCAGTAGTAGCCGGGACAGCTTACTCTATGGCTACACCTTC. The whole variable domain, filled in from reference TRBV19 and TRBJ1-2, reads DGGITQSPKYLFRKEGQNVTLSCEQNLNHDAMYWYRQDPGQGLRLIYYSQIVNDFQKGDIAEGYSVSREKKESFPLTVTSAQKNPTAFYLCASSSRDSLLYGYTFGSGTRLTVV.

Comments on this clone: Other DNA sequences in this sample translate to the same CDR3. V usage is TRBV5-4 and J usage is TRBJ2-7, with 8 bases aligning to TRBD1. In germline, CDR1 is SGHNT, CDR2 YYREEE (reference sequence). There are 14 residues in the CDR3. V dropped 0 bases and J dropped 4; count of bases not matched to a gene: 3. CDR3 residues: CASSLGQGSYEQYF. CDR3 DNA: TGTGCCAGCAGCTTGGGACAGGGGAGTTACGAGCAGTACTTC.

The genes are TRBV19 and TRBJ2-7, with 9 bases matching TRBD1. CDR3 length: 16 residues. J was trimmed by 2 bases and V by 4 bases; bases with no gene match: 9. The germline V gene encodes CDR1 LNHDA and CDR2 SQIVND (reference sequence). In nucleotides, the CDR3 is TGTGCCAGTAGTACTCTTCCGGGACAGGGAACCTACGAGCAGTACTTC. Translated: CASSTLPGQGTYEQYF.

V usage is TRBV29-1 and J usage is TRBJ1-2, with TRBD1 identical over 12 bases. The CDR3 sequence is 12 residues long. J gave up 4 bases and V 7 bases, and 1 base lay outside the gene matches. Germline V gene lookup returns CDR1 SQVTM and CDR2 ANQGSEA. CDR3 loop: CSGGQGAYGYTF. CDR3 DNA: TGCAGCGGGGGACAGGGGGCCTATGGCTACACCTTC.

The V and J genes are TRBV10-3 and TRBJ1-1; maybe TRBD1 (5 bases). This CDR3 region has 14 residues. The ends were cut back, 2 bases at V and 5 bases at J, with 12 bases in the middle. Germline V CDR1 and CDR2: ENHRY, SYGVKD. In DNA form, the CDR3 reads TGTGCCATCAGTGAGCCAGCTGGGGGGACTGAAGCTTTCTTT. Encoded protein: CAISEPAGGTEAFF.

The chain combines TRBV7-2 with TRBJ2-7; 7 bases line up with TRBD2. CDR1 is SGHTA and CDR2 is FQGNSA in the germline V gene. The CDR3 spans 14 residues. V trimming: 3 bases; J trimming: 4 bases; junction bases outside the gene matches: 6. The CDR3: CASSLELARYEQYF. For the CDR3, the DNA is TGTGCCAGCAGCTTGGAACTAGCGAGGTACGAGCAGTACTTC.

The chain uses TRBV7-9 and TRBJ2-7; D might be TRBD1 (5 bases). This CDR3 comprises 13 residues. V was trimmed by 5 bases and J by 2 bases, leaving 10 bases between them. From germline, CDR1 is SEHNR and CDR2 FQNEAQ (reference sequence). CDR3 residues: CASSEQGTYEQYF. CDR3 in DNA: TGTGCCAGCAGCGAGCAGGGTACCTACGAGCAGTACTTC.

The V call is TRBV7-6, the J call TRBJ2-7; maybe TRBD2 (6 bases). Germline assignment: CDR1 SGHVS and CDR2 FNYEAQ. The CDR3 runs 15 residues. V shed 5 bases and J shed 7 bases, with 21 bases lying between them. The CDR3 DNA reads TGTGCCAGCAGCGACCCCGGGACTGGAAGGAGGGAGCAGTACTTC. Its protein product is CASSDPGTGRREQYF.

This chain links TRBV4-1 with TRBJ2-2, with D tentatively TRBD1 or TRBD2 (5 bases each). V was clipped by 1 base and J by 1 base, with 19 bases between them. The CDR3 spans 19 residues. The germline gives CDR1 MGHRA, CDR2 YSYEKL. This CDR3 reads CASSQAISGTGRNTGELFF. The CDR3 DNA is TGCGCCAGCAGCCAAGCGATATCGGGGACGGGGCGGAACACCGGGGAGCTGTTTTTT.

The rearrangement links TRBV5-1 to TRBJ2-4; possibly TRBD2 for D (6 bases). The germline CDR1 and CDR2 sequences are SGHRS and YFSETQ. Trimming left V 5 bases short and J 5 bases short, with 11 bases between. The CDR3 spans 13 residues. CDR3: CASSKEGENIQYF. Here the CDR3 DNA reads TGCGCCAGCAGTAAGGAGGGCGAAAACATTCAGTACTTC.

This clone was picked up one time. The gene calls are TRBV27 and TRBJ1-1; D might be TRBD1 (5 bases). The germline CDR1 and CDR2 sequences are MNHEY and SMNVEV (reference sequence). This CDR3 region has 12 residues. The V end lost 3 bases, the J end lost 8 bases, and 10 bases lay between the germline ends. The DNA for the CDR3 is TGTGCCAGCAGTTTTGGGGGGAACGAAGCTTTCTTT. This codes for CASSFGGNEAFF.

The chain joins TRBV14 to TRBJ2-3; D is perhaps TRBD2 (5 bases). CDR3 length: 15 amino acids. Deletions cut 4 bases from V and 6 bases from J, with 17 bases between. The germline CDR1 and CDR2 sequences are SGHDN and FVKESK. The CDR3 coding sequence is TGTGCCAGCAGCCCGCAAGGGAGTCGCCCCGATACGCAGTATTTT. This codes for CASSPQGSRPDTQYF.

J is TRBJ2-5 and V is TRBV5-4, with 9 bases aligning to TRBD2. The length of the CDR3 is 13 residues. CDR1 and CDR2 from the germline V gene are SGHNT and YYREEE (reference sequence). CDR3 region: CALRREGRETQYF. Here the CDR3 DNA reads TGTGCACTCCGGCGGGAGGGCCGGGAGACCCAGTACTTC.

V is TRBV11-1 and J is TRBJ1-5; D remains unclear. The V end lost 5 bases, the J end lost 3 bases, and 8 bases lay between the germline ends. The germline V gene encodes CDR1 SGHAT and CDR2 FQDESV (reference sequence). This CDR3 spans 13 amino acids. CDR3 sequence (DNA): TGTGCCAGCAGCCAAGGGTCCAATCAGCCCCAGCATTTT. It encodes CASSQGSNQPQHF.

This chain links TRBV20-1 with TRBJ2-1; tentative D call: TRBD1 (6 bases). The length of the CDR3 is 11 residues. Trimming shortened V by 0 bases and J by 10 bases, and 7 bases separated the two germline ends. The germline CDR1 and CDR2 sequences are DFQATT and SNEGSKA (reference sequence). The CDR3 reads CSARDGGEQFF. The CDR3 nucleotides are TGCAGTGCTAGAGATGGGGGCGAGCAGTTCTTC.

This clone was detected a few times. The chain carries TRBV19 and TRBJ1-5, with TRBD1 matching 7 bases. The CDR3 is 16 residues long. Unmatched junction bases numbered 9, after V lost 5 bases and J lost 2 bases. Germline V lookup: CDR1 LNHDA, CDR2 SQIVND (reference sequence). The CDR3, as DNA: TGTGCCAGTAGTCCTTCGGCCGGGACAGGCAATCAGCCCCAGCATTTT. This gives the protein CASSPSAGTGNQPQHF. Drawing the rest from reference TRBV19 and TRBJ1-5, the complete variable domain is DGGITQSPKYLFRKEGQNVTLSCEQNLNHDAMYWYRQDPGQGLRLIYYSQIVNDFQKGDIAEGYSVSREKKESFPLTVTSAQKNPTAFYLCASSPSAGTGNQPQHFGDGTRLSIL.

V is TRBV18 and J is TRBJ2-3; D may be TRBD2 (6 bases). Germline CDR1 reads KGHSH; CDR2 reads LQKENI. The CDR3 sequence is 16 residues long. Trimming took off 1 base at V and 2 bases at J, with 13 bases between the two ends. CDR3: CASSPLRDGDTDTQYF. DNA for the CDR3: TGTGCCAGCTCACCACTGCGGGATGGGGACACAGATACGCAGTATTTT. Full variable domain (missing parts from reference TRBV18 and TRBJ2-3): NAGVMQNPRHLVRRRGQEARLRCSPMKGHSHVYWYRQLPEEGLKFMVYLQKENIIDESGMPKERFSAEFPKEGPSILRIQQVVRGDSAAYFCASSPLRDGDTDTQYFGPGTRLTVL.

The rearrangement joins TRBV19 to TRBJ1-3, with D uncertain. Trimming stripped 7 bases from V and 0 bases from J, with 16 bases between. From germline, CDR1 is LNHDA and CDR2 SQIVND (reference sequence). The CDR3 covers 16 residues. Written as DNA, the CDR3 is TGTGCCAGTACCTTTGACGCGCGCCCCTCTGGAAACACCATATATTTT. Translated: CASTFDARPSGNTIYF.